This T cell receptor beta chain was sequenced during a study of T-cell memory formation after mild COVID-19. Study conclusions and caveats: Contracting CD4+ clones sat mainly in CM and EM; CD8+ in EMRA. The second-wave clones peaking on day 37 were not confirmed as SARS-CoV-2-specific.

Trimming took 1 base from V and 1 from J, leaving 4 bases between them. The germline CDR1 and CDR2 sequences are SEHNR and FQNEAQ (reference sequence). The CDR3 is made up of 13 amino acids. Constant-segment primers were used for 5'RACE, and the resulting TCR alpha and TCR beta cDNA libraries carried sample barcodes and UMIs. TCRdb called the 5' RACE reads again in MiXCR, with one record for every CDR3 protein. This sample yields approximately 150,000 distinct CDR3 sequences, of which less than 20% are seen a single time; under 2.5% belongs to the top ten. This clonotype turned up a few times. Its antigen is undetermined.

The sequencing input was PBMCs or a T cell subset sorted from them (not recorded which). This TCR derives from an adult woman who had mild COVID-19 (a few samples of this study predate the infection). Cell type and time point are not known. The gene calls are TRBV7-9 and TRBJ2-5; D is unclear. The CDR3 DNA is TGTGCCAGCAGCTTAGTTACCCAAGAGACCCAGTACTTC. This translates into CASSLVTQETQYF.